This T cell receptor beta chain was sequenced for a study of liver allograft versus peripheral blood T cells. At the level of the study: The authors compared T cell receptor repertoires in transplanted livers with recipients' peripheral blood repertoires.

TCRdb re-called the reads through MiXCR, storing one row per CDR3 protein. The table lists some 2,500 distinct CDR3 sequences, 15% to 20% of them singletons. Of note for this clonotype: A much larger clone lies a single base off, so this may be a read error.

The CDR3 has 14 residues. V lost 4 bases and J lost 2, with 12 bases in between. Per germline, CDR1 SGHNT and CDR2 YYREEE (reference sequence). This TCR was recovered from a human patient who had a liver transplant. Part of the T cells may come from the graft donor. The J gene is TRBJ2-5, the V gene TRBV5-4; D not certain. The DNA for the CDR3 is TGTGCCAGCAGCCCCGACAAGGGTCAAGAGACCCAGTACTTC. Encoded protein: CASSPDKGQETQYF.